A selection of T cell receptor beta chains follows, all from one sample in a study of early T cells in non-severe SARS-CoV-2 infection. TCRdb recomputed calls from the 5' RACE reads with MiXCR, one row per CDR3 protein. The profile shows 50,000 to 65,000 distinct CDR3 sequences, roughly 18% of them singletons. This specimen consisted of whole blood, obtained at baseline. The receptor set was obtained from an adult who was a healthcare worker with PCR-confirmed SARS-CoV-2 infection or an uninfected control (not recorded which). CDR3s include the opening cysteine and the closing phenylalanine or tryptophan. The D gene is left open where the match is weak. For some rows the clone size is stated as once, few or many, or as a class when expanded; others skip it.

d_gene	abundance	v_gene	j_gene	CDR3nt	CDR3aa
.	.	TRBV10-3	TRBJ2-7	TGTGCCATCAGTGCCGGACAGGGAAGACCTAGCGGACAGCAGTACGAGCAGTACTTC	CAISAGQGRPSGQQYEQYF
.	many	TRBV6-2/TRBV6-3	TRBJ1-5	TGTGCCAGCCAAGGGGAGGGGCATCAGCCCCAGCATTTT	CASQGEGHQPQHF
TRBD1	.	TRBV11-2	TRBJ2-1	TGTGCCAGCAGTGTAGGACAGGGTTACAATGAGCAGTTCTTC	CASSVGQGYNEQFF
.	.	TRBV18	TRBJ2-2	TGTGCCAGCTCACCACCGTTACAGGGCATAGCGAACACCGGGGAGCTGTTTTTT	CASSPPLQGIANTGELFF
.	few	TRBV30	TRBJ2-7	TGTGCCTGGAGTGGCCCACCAAAGAGCTCCTACGAGCAGTACTTC	CAWSGPPKSSYEQYF
TRBD1	many	TRBV12-3/TRBV12-4	TRBJ1-2	TGTGCCAGCAGCAGAGCGAAGGACAGGGACTACACCTTC	CASSRAKDRDYTF
.	.	TRBV28	TRBJ1-6	TGTGCCAGCAGTAGAGCCAGGGTGTCGAATTCACCCCTCCATTTT	CASSRARVSNSPLHF
.	many	TRBV6-5	TRBJ1-6	TGTGCCAGCAGGCCGGGCCTTAATTCACCCCTCCACTTT	CASRPGLNSPLHF
.	.	TRBV27	TRBJ1-1	TGTGCCAGCTCCAGGGAGGGCATGGTCCCTGAAGCTTTCTTT	CASSREGMVPEAFF
TRBD2	few	TRBV10-2	TRBJ2-6	TGCGCCAGCAGTGAGTTCGGCGGGGGAGCCTCTGGGGCCAACGTCCTGACTTTC	CASSEFGGGASGANVLTF
TRBD1	.	TRBV10-1	TRBJ1-5	TGCGCCAGCCCTCCCCTGACAGGGACATACAATCAGCCCCAGCATTTT	CASPPLTGTYNQPQHF
.	few	TRBV7-9	TRBJ1-2	TGTGCCAGCAGCTTAGTGAACTATGGCTACACCTTC	CASSLVNYGYTF
.	few	TRBV20-1	TRBJ2-6	TGCAGTGCTAGAGACAGCTCTGGGGCCAACGTCCTGACTTTC	CSARDSSGANVLTF
TRBD1	.	TRBV5-6	TRBJ1-2	TGTGCCAGCAGCGTGGGACAGGGGTCTTATGGCTACACCTTC	CASSVGQGSYGYTF
.	few	TRBV24-1	TRBJ2-6	TGTGCCACCAGTGACCCAAACTCTGGGGCCAACGTCCTGACTTTC	CATSDPNSGANVLTF
TRBD1	few	TRBV28	TRBJ2-7	TGTGCCAGCAGTCCCCGTCTACAGGGGCTGAGGCAGTACTTC	CASSPRLQGLRQYF
.	few	TRBV4-3	TRBJ2-1	TGCGCCAGCAGCAGGGTGGCTAGCATCAATGAGCAGTTCTTC	CASSRVASINEQFF
TRBD1	few	TRBV7-6	TRBJ1-2	TGTGCCAGCAGCTACGGACAGGGGGCAGGCTACACCTTC	CASSYGQGAGYTF
.	.	TRBV11-3	TRBJ1-1	TGTGCCAGCAGCCCCAGAGCGTCTTCCGAAGCTTTCTTT	CASSPRASSEAFF
TRBD1	.	TRBV20-1	TRBJ2-7	TGCAGTGCTGAGACAGGGGGCAGGAACGAGCAGTACTTC	CSAETGGRNEQYF
TRBD2	few	TRBV7-6	TRBJ2-2	TGTGCCAGCAGCTCTAGCGGGGGGGCCGGTACCGGGGAGCTGTTTTTT	CASSSSGGAGTGELFF
.	few	TRBV3-1	TRBJ2-2	TGTGCCAGCAGCCCGATGGACAGATCGAGAACCGGGGAGCTGTTTTTT	CASSPMDRSRTGELFF
.	.	TRBV6-6	TRBJ1-1	TGTGCCAGCAGTTACTCCCACATGAACACTGAAGCTTTCTTT	CASSYSHMNTEAFF